This TCR beta chain was captured by sequencing in a study of CD8 T cells in Susac syndrome. Reverse transcription used roughly 0.45 to 1 ug RNA and random hexamers. A multiplex approach, immunoSEQ multiplex PCR, amplified TCR beta CDR3 across 54 Vbeta and 13 Jbeta. TCRdb fed the immunoSEQ multiplex PCR reads into MiXCR, producing one record per CDR3 protein. Found here are tens of thousands of distinct CDR3 sequences, 93% of them singletons; the top ten hold approximately 0.15%. Negative isolation was used for CD8+ and CD4+ T cells and FACS enrichment for TEMRA cells. The CDR3 length is 14 residues. CDR1 and CDR2 (germline): SGHDN, FVKESK. The V and J ends lost 0 bases and 3 bases respectively, with 8 bases between them. This clonotype was detected only once.

The sequenced sample was CD4+ T cells from PBMCs. The TCR was taken from a human donor with Susac syndrome. The chain is built from TRBV14 and TRBJ1-1; D not certain. The CDR3 coding sequence is TGTGCCAGCAGCCAAGATAATTCTGACACTGAAGCTTTCTTT. Protein sequence: CASSQDNSDTEAFF.